Each of the 16 T cell receptor beta chains below was sequenced from the same sample in a study of blood T cell repertoires in COVID-19. Assay: immunoSEQ multiplex PCR; the TCRdb copy retains only in-frame clones and omits some. This sample has approximately 240,000 clones, with roughly nine tenths found just once. What was sequenced was PBMCs or T cells enriched from blood (not recorded which). The origin of the receptors is a young woman in a cohort exposed to, infected with or recovered from COVID-19 (not recorded which).

The chain carries TRBV5-4 and TRBJ2-5; D gene unclear. CDR1 SGHNT and CDR2 YYREEE come from the germline V gene (reference sequence). The CDR3 contains 14 residues. V lost 4 bases and J 2 bases, leaving 12 bases between the germline ends. CDR3 bases: TGTGCCAGCAGCCCCCCAAGTGAGCAAGAGACCCAGTACTTC. It is translated as CASSPPSEQETQYF. The complete variable domain, with remaining parts taken from reference TRBV5-4 and TRBJ2-5, reads ETGVTQSPTHLIKTRGQQVTLRCSSQSGHNTVSWYQQALGQGPQFIFQYYREEENGRGNFPPRFSGLQFPNYSSELNVNALELDDSALYLCASSPPSEQETQYFGPGTRLLVL.

The rearrangement uses TRBV29-1 and TRBJ1-5, with 7 positions matching TRBD1. Germline CDR1 reads SQVTM; CDR2 reads ANQGSEA. The CDR3 covers 13 residues. V shed 5 bases, J shed 5 bases, and the junction held 6 bases outside the gene matches. The CDR3 DNA reads TGCAGCGTTAGAGACAGGGTCGATCAGCCCCAGCATTTT. Protein sequence: CSVRDRVDQPQHF.

The CDR3 bases are TGTGCCAGCAGCCTCACAGGGCTACCTAATGAAAAACTGTTTTTT. Amino acids: CASSLTGLPNEKLFF. V gene TRBV7-9 combines with J gene TRBJ1-4; tentative D call: TRBD1 (6 bases). Trimming cost V 5 bases and J 3 bases, with 13 bases left between them. The CDR3 totals 15 residues. Germline values: CDR1 SEHNR, CDR2 FQNEAQ (reference sequence).

The chain is built from TRBV2 and TRBJ2-1, with D perhaps TRBD2 (5 bases). Germline-derived CDR1 and CDR2 are SNHLY and FYNNEI. V lost 5 bases and J 10 bases, leaving 15 bases between the germline ends. This CDR3 is built from 13 residues. The CDR3 region is CASSPGERQEQFF. The CDR3 nucleotides are TGTGCCAGCAGTCCCGGGGAACGGCAGGAGCAGTTCTTC.

There are a few counts of this clone. V usage is TRBV30 and J usage is TRBJ2-5, with a weak D call TRBD1 (5 bases). Germline lookup yields CDR1 GTSNPN and CDR2 SVGIG (reference sequence). V lost 2 bases and J lost 5, with 12 bases in between. This CDR3 contains 13 residues. CDR3: CAWSWQGAETQYF. In nucleotides, the CDR3 is TGTGCCTGGAGTTGGCAAGGGGCGGAGACCCAGTACTTC.

The J gene is TRBJ1-2, the V gene TRBV3-1 (or the pseudogene TRBV3-2); D is perhaps TRBD1 (5 bases). In germline, CDR1 is LGHDT, CDR2 YNNKEL (reference sequence). The CDR3 is 14 amino acids. V was cut by 4 bases and J by 6 bases, with 15 bases left in between. The CDR3 here is CASSRGKGDDGYTF. DNA for the CDR3: TGTGCCAGCAGCCGCGGGAAAGGGGACGATGGCTACACCTTC.

This chain uses TRBV15 with TRBJ1-2; possible D gene TRBD1, 6 bases. Germline V gene data show CDR1 as LNHNV and CDR2 as YYDKDF (reference sequence). The CDR3 length is 14 residues. V was cut by 0 bases and J by 6 bases, with 11 bases left in between. DNA of the CDR3: TGTGCCACCAGCAGAGATCTGTCAGGGGATGGCTACACCTTC. Its protein is CATSRDLSGDGYTF.

This chain uses TRBV5-1 with TRBJ1-2; 7 bases are a match to TRBD1. The trim removed 2 bases at V and 6 bases at J, leaving 7 bases unmatched. In germline, CDR1 is SGHRS, CDR2 YFSETQ. The CDR3 has 14 residues. CDR3 nucleotides: TGCGCCAGCAGCTTTAATACAGGGGAGGATGGCTACACCTTC. This codes for CASSFNTGEDGYTF. The entire variable domain, with the rest obtained from reference TRBV5-1 and TRBJ1-2, is as follows: KAGVTQTPRYLIKTRGQQVTLSCSPISGHRSVSWYQQTPGQGLQFLFEYFSETQRNKGNFPGRFSGRQFSNSRSEMNVSTLELGDSALYLCASSFNTGEDGYTFGSGTRLTVV.

The chain recombines TRBV7-9 with TRBJ2-1; perhaps TRBD2 as D (7 bases). The CDR3 consists of 16 residues. V was shortened by 5 bases and J by 7 bases, with 21 bases between the two germline ends. Looked up from germline, CDR1 is SEHNR and CDR2 is FQNEAQ (reference sequence). The CDR3 nucleotides are TGTGCCAGCAGCACGCGGGACAACAAAGCGGGGAATGAGCAGTTCTTC. Residues: CASSTRDNKAGNEQFF. Supplemented by reference TRBV7-9 and TRBJ2-1, the full variable domain reads DTGVSQNPRHKITKRGQNVTFRCDPISEHNRLYWYRQTLGQGPEFLTYFQNEAQLEKSRLLSDRFSAERPKGSFSTLEIQRTEQGDSAMYLCASSTRDNKAGNEQFFGPGTRLTVL.

This clone has more than one count but fewer than ten. The rearrangement links TRBV5-6 to TRBJ1-6; D perhaps matches TRBD1 (6 bases). The CDR3 spans 16 residues. V was trimmed by 4 bases and J by 6 bases, leaving 17 bases between them. Per germline, CDR1 SGHDT and CDR2 YYEEEE. This CDR3 is CASSQTSGQPNSPLHF. CDR3 in DNA: TGTGCCAGCAGCCAAACCTCGGGACAACCTAATTCACCCCTCCACTTT.

Details on this clone: Compared with germline, one end of the junction differs, possibly owing to a read error. V usage is TRBV7-7 and J usage is TRBJ2-2; D possibly corresponds to TRBD2 (5 bases). This CDR3 region has 15 residues. Germline CDR1 is SSHAT and CDR2 is FNYEAQ (reference sequence). Here the CDR3 reads CASSLGLANTGELFF. The CDR3 DNA is TGTGCTAGCAGCTTAGGACTCGCGAACACCGGGGAGCTGTTTTTT.

The V call is TRBV9, the J call TRBJ1-4, with 11 bases identical to TRBD1. The germline V gene encodes CDR1 SGDLS and CDR2 YYNGEE. The trim removed 2 bases at V and 7 bases at J, leaving 4 bases unmatched. The CDR3 consists of 15 residues. The CDR3 protein is CASSVGGTGGEKLFF. CDR3 sequence (DNA): TGTGCCAGCAGCGTGGGTGGGACAGGGGGTGAAAAACTGTTTTTT.

The V call is TRBV7-6, the J call TRBJ2-7; 7 positions match TRBD1. Germline-derived CDR1 and CDR2 are SGHVS and FNYEAQ. The CDR3 runs to 13 residues. Trimming removed 1 base from V and 5 bases from J; junction bases left unmatched: 2. CDR3 sequence reads: CASSLEQGNEQYF. The CDR3 DNA reads as TGTGCCAGCAGCTTAGAACAGGGGAACGAGCAGTACTTC. The whole variable domain, filled in from reference TRBV7-6 and TRBJ2-7, reads GAGVSQSPRYKVTKRGQDVALRCDPISGHVSLYWYRQALGQGPEFLTYFNYEAQQDKSGLPNDRFSAERPEGSISTLTIQRTEQRDSAMYRCASSLEQGNEQYFGPGTRLTVT.

The V call is TRBV15, the J call TRBJ2-5; TRBD1 might be the D (6 bases). This CDR3 has 15 amino acids. Trimming cost V 1 base and J 3 bases, with 12 bases left between them. From germline, CDR1 is LNHNV and CDR2 YYDKDF (reference sequence). The CDR3, as DNA: TGTGCCACCAGCAGAGGAGGGGCAGGGGAAGAGACCCAGTACTTC. Residues: CATSRGGAGEETQYF.

The chain recombines TRBV12-3 or TRBV12-4 with TRBJ1-2, with no clear D. There are 13 residues in the CDR3. V was trimmed by 3 bases and J by 3 bases, leaving 8 bases between them. The CDR3 reads CASSFHSDYGYTF. In DNA, the CDR3 is TGTGCCAGCAGTTTTCACAGTGACTATGGCTACACCTTC.

The gene calls are TRBV5-8 and TRBJ2-1; 11 bases align to TRBD2. The CDR3 sequence is 16 residues long. V dropped 6 bases and J dropped 6; count of bases not matched to a gene: 11. Germline loops: CDR1 SGHTS, CDR2 YDEGEE. The CDR3 reads CASNLLSGRAGNEQFF. CDR3 DNA sequence: TGTGCCAGCAACCTCCTTAGCGGGAGGGCCGGCAATGAGCAGTTCTTC.